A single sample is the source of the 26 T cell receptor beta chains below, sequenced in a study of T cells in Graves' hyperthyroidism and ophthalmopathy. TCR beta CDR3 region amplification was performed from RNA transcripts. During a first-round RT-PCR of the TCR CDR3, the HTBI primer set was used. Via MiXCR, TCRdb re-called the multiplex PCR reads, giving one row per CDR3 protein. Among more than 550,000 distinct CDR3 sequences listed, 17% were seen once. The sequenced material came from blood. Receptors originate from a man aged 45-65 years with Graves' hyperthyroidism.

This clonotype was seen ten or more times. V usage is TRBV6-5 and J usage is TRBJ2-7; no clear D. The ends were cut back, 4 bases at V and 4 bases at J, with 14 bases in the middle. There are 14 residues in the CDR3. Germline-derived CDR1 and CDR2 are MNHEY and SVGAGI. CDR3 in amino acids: CASSSRRWGYEQYF. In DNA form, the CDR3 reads TGTGCCAGCAGTTCTCGAAGGTGGGGATACGAGCAGTACTTC.

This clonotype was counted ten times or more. For the CDR3, the DNA is TGTGCCTGGAGTAGCCACAGGGGGGGCTACACCTTC. This codes for CAWSSHRGGYTF. The chain has TRBV30 and TRBJ1-2; TRBD1 matches at 8 bases. Per the germline V gene, CDR1 is GTSNPN and CDR2 is SVGIG (reference sequence). Trimming removed 2 bases from V and 8 bases from J; junction bases left unmatched: 4. The CDR3 has 12 amino acids.

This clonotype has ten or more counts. The CDR3 DNA sequence: TGTGCCTGGAGGGGAGGCGGGCGTCTCTACGAGCAGTACTTC. Translation gives CAWRGGGRLYEQYF. V usage is TRBV30 and J usage is TRBJ2-7, with TRBD2 as a possible D gene (6 bases). The V gene's germline CDR1 is GTSNPN and CDR2 SVGIG (reference sequence). V lost 3 bases, J lost 3 bases, and 15 bases lay in between. CDR3 size: 14 residues. The full variable domain, its missing parts supplied by reference TRBV30 and TRBJ2-7, is SQTIHQWPATLVQPVGSPLSLECTVEGTSNPNLYWYRQAAGRGLQLLFYSVGIGQISSEVPQNLSASRPQDRQFILSSKKLLLSDSGFYLCAWRGGGRLYEQYFGPGTRLTVT.

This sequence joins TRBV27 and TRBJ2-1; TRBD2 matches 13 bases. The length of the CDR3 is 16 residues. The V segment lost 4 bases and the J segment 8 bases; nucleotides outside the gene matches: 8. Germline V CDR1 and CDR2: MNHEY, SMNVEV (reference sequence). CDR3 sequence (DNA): TGTGCCAGCAGTTCCCGACTAGCGGGAGGCTGGGATGAGCAGTTCTTC. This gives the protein CASSSRLAGGWDEQFF.

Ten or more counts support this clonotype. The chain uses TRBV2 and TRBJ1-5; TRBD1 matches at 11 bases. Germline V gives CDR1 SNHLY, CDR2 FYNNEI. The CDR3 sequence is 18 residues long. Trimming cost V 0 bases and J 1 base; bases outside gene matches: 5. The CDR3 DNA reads TGTGCCAGCAGTGAAGCGCGGGACAGGGGGATCAGCAATCAGCCCCAGCATTTT. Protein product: CASSEARDRGISNQPQHF. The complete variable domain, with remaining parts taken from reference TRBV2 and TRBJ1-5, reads EPEVTQTPSHQVTQMGQEVILRCVPISNHLYFYWYRQILGQKVEFLVSFYNNEISEKSEIFDDQFSVERPDGSNFTLKIRSTKLEDSAMYFCASSEARDRGISNQPQHFGDGTRLSIL.

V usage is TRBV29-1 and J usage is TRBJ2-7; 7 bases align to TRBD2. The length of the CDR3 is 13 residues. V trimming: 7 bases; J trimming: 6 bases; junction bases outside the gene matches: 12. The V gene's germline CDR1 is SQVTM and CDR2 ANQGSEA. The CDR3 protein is CSALDGGGLEQYF. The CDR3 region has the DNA TGCAGCGCTCTAGACGGGGGAGGGCTCGAGCAGTACTTC.

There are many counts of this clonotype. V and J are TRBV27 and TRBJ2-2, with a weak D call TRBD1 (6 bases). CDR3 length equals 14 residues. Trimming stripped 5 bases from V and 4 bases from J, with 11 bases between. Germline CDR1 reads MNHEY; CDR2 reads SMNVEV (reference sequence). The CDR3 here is CASSLPDSTGELFF. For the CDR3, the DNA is TGTGCCAGCAGTCTACCGGACAGCACCGGGGAGCTGTTTTTT.

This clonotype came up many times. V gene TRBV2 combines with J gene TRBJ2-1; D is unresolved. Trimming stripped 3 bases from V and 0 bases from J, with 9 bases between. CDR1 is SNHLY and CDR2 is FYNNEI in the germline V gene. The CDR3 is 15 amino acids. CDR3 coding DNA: TGTGCCAGCAGTGACGGCGGATTCTCCTACAATGAGCAGTTCTTC. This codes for CASSDGGFSYNEQFF.

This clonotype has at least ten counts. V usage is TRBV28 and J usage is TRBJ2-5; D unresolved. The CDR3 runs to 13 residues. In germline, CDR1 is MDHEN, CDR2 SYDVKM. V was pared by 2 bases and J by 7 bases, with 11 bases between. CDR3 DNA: TGTGCCAGCAGTTTAAACAGCGAAGTGACCCAGTACTTC. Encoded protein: CASSLNSEVTQYF.

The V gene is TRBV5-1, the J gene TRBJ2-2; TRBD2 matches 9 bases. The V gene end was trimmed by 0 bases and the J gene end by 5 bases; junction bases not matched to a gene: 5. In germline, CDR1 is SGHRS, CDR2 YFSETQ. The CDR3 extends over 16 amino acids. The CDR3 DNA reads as TGCGCCAGCAGCTTGGTAGCGGGAGCGCTGACCGGGGAGCTGTTTTTT. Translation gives CASSLVAGALTGELFF.

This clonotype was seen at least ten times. The CDR3 DNA is TGTGCCAGCAGTCCCCCCCGTCTTGGTGGAAACACCATATATTTT. This sequence encodes CASSPPRLGGNTIYF. The rearrangement uses TRBV28 and TRBJ1-3; D is unclear. V was pared by 5 bases and J by 3 bases, with 14 bases between. The germline V gene encodes CDR1 MDHEN and CDR2 SYDVKM. This CDR3 is 15 amino acids long.

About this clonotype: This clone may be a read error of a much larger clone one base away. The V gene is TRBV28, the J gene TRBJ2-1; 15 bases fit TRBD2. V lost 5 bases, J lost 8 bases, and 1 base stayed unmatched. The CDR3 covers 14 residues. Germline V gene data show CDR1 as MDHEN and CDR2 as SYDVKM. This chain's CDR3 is CASSGTSGRHEQFF. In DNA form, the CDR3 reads TGTGCCAGCAGTGGGACTAGCGGGAGGCATGAGCAGTTCTTC.

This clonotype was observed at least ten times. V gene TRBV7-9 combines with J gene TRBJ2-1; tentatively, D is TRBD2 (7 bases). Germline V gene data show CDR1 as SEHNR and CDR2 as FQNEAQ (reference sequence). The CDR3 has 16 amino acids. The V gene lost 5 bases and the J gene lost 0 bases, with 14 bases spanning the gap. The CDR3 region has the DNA TGTGCCAGCAGCCCTAGCGGAGGGGGCTCCTACAATGAGCAGTTCTTC. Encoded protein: CASSPSGGGSYNEQFF.

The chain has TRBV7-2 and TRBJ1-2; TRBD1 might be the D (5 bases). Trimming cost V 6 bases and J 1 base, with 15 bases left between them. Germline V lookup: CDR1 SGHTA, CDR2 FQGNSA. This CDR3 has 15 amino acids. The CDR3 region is CASSLQGVVNYGYTF. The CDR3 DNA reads TGTGCCAGCAGTTTACAAGGGGTCGTTAACTATGGCTACACCTTC.

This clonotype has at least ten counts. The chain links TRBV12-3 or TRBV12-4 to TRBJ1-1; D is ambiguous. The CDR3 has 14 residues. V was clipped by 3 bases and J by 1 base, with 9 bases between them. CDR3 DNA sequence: TGTGCCAGCAGTTTCGGAGTGGCGAACACTGAAGCTTTCTTT. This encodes CASSFGVANTEAFF.

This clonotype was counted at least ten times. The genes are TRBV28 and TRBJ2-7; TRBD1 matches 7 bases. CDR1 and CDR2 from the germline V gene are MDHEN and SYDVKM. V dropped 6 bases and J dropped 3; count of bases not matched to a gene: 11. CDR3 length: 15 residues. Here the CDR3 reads CASRDDRAKLYEQYF. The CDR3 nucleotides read TGTGCCAGCAGAGATGACAGGGCGAAACTCTACGAGCAGTACTTC. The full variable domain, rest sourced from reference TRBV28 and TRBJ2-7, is DVKVTQSSRYLVKRTGEKVFLECVQDMDHENMFWYRQDPGLGLRLIYFSYDVKMKEKGDIPEGYSVSREKKERFSLILESASTNQTSMYLCASRDDRAKLYEQYFGPGTRLTVT.

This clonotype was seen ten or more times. CDR3 sequence (DNA): TGTGCCAGCAGTTTGGCCGTGGACAGCTACGAGCAGTACTTC. This gives the protein CASSLAVDSYEQYF. The chain carries TRBV28 and TRBJ2-7; TRBD1 is a possible D gene (6 bases). The ends were cut back, 3 bases at V and 3 bases at J, with 12 bases in the middle. Germline V gene data show CDR1 as MDHEN and CDR2 as SYDVKM. The CDR3 totals 14 residues.

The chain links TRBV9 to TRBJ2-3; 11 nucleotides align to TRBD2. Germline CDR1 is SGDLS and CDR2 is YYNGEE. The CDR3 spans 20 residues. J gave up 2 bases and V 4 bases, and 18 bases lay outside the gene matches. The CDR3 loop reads CASSRGQGRLAGPPTDTQYF. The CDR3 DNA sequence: TGTGCCAGCAGCCGTGGACAGGGGAGACTAGCGGGACCACCCACAGATACGCAGTATTTT.

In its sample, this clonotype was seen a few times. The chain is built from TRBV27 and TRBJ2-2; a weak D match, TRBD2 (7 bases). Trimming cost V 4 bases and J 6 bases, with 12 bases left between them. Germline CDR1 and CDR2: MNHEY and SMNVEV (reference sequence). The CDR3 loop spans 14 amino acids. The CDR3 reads CASSYGGGPGELFF. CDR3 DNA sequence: TGTGCCAGCAGTTATGGGGGGGGGCCCGGGGAGCTGTTTTTT.

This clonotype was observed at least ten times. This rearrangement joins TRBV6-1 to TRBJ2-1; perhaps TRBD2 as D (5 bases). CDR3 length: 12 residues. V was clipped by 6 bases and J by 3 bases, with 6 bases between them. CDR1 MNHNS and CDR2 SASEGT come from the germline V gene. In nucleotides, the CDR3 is TGTGCCAGCAGCGGGATCTACAATGAGCAGTTCTTC. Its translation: CASSGIYNEQFF.

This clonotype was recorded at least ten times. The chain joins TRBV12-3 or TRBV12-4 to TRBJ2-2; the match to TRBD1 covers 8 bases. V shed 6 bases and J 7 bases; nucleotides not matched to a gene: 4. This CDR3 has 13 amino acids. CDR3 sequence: CASRQGGYGELFF. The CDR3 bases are TGTGCCAGCAGACAGGGGGGATACGGGGAGCTGTTTTTT.

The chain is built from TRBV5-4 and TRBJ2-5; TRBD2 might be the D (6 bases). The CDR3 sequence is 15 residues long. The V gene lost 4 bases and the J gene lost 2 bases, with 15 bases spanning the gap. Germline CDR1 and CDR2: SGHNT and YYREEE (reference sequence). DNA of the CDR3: TGTGCCAGCAGCGGAAGCGGGCACGATCAAGAGACCCAGTACTTC. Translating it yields CASSGSGHDQETQYF.

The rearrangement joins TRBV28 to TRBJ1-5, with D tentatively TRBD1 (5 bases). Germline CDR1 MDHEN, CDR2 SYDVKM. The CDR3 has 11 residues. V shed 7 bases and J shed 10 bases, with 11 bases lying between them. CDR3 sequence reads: CASTAGHPQHF. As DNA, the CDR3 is TGTGCCAGCACAGCTGGACATCCCCAGCATTTT.

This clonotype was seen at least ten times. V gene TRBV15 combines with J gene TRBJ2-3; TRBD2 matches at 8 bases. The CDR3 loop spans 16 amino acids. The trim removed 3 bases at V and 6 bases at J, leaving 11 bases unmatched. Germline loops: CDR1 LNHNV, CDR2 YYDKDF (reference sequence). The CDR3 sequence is CATSSLREGRGDTQYF. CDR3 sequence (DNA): TGTGCCACCAGCAGTCTACGGGAGGGCCGAGGGGATACGCAGTATTTT.

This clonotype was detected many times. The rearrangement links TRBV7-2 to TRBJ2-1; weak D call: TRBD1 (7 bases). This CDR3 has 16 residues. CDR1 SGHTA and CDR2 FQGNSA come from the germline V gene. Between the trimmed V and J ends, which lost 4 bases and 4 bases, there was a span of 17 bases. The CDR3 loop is CASSSYQGGSYNEQFF. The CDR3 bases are TGTGCCAGCAGCTCTTATCAGGGGGGTTCATACAATGAGCAGTTCTTC.

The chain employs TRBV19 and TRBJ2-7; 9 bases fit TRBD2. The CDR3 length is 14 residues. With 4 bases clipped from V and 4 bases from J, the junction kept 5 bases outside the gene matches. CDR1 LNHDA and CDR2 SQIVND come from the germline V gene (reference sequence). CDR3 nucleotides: TGTGCCAGTAGTAGTGGAGCGGGAGGATACGAGCAGTACTTC. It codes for CASSSGAGGYEQYF. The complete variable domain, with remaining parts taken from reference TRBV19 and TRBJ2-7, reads DGGITQSPKYLFRKEGQNVTLSCEQNLNHDAMYWYRQDPGQGLRLIYYSQIVNDFQKGDIAEGYSVSREKKESFPLTVTSAQKNPTAFYLCASSSGAGGYEQYFGPGTRLTVT.